This T cell receptor beta chain comes out of a study of T-cell memory formation after mild COVID-19. General observations from the study: The appearance of some responding clones in pre-infection memory suggested that cross-reactive memory joined.

This clonotype was recorded many times. Its target is unknown. TCRdb reprocessed the 5' RACE reads via MiXCR and lists one record per CDR3 protein. Here the sample spans about 290,000 distinct CDR3 sequences, around a sixth being singletons. Per germline, CDR1 MDHEN and CDR2 SYDVKM. The CDR3 totals 15 residues. V dropped 6 bases and J dropped 2 bases, with 14 bases sitting between them. The sample was PBMCs or a T cell subset sorted from them (not recorded which). The chain employs TRBV28 and TRBJ1-5; D not certain. The sequence was collected from a young man who had mild COVID-19 (a few samples of this study predate the infection). Cell type and time point are not known. The CDR3 DNA follows: TGTGCCAGCAGGACGATGGGGTCGGGCAATCAGCCCCAGCATTTT. Amino acids: CASRTMGSGNQPQHF.